This T cell receptor (beta chain) emerged from a study of radiotherapy plus CTLA-4 blockade in lung cancer. Study information: Objective response was observed in around a sixth of patients, and disease control in 31%.

General study results and limits: Reports identified early blood T cell clone dynamics, with interferon-beta, as the best response predictor.

The ends lost 8 bases at V and 0 bases at J; junction bases unmatched: 6. Germline assignment: CDR1 MNHNY and CDR2 SVGAGI (reference sequence). This CDR3 contains 14 residues. CTLA-4 blockade with ipilimumab, together with focal radiation, was given to patients with chemo-refractory metastatic non-small-cell lung cancer. To note about this clone: No antigen is known for it.

Assay used: immunoSEQ multiplex PCR; TCRdb lists only in-frame clones, some missing. Of about 40,000 clones listed, more than 75% are singletons. This TCR was recovered from a human donor with non-small cell lung cancer that progressed on radiotherapy plus ipilimumab. The sample was peripheral blood, taken from a patient treated with radiotherapy plus ipilimumab. The V and J genes are TRBV6-6 and TRBJ2-7; 8 bases line up with TRBD1. The CDR3 DNA follows: TGTGCCAGCGGCCAGGGGGCCCTCTCCTACGAGCAGTACTTC. Protein product: CASGQGALSYEQYF.